Following are 21 T cell receptor beta chains from one sample sequenced in a study of PD-L1 blockade in urothelial cancer. Method: immunoSEQ multiplex PCR; TCRdb's copy keeps in-frame clones and lacks some. This sample yields tens of thousands of clones, of which over 80% are seen a single time; over 2% belongs to the top ten. Time point in this sample: pretreatment peripheral blood. Sequences were derived from PBMCs, sampled around atezolizumab (anti-PD-L1) treatment. The source of these receptors is a man aged 60 to 69 with urothelial cancer.

This clone came up a few times. V and J are TRBV18 and TRBJ2-7; 8 bases are shared with TRBD1. In germline, CDR1 is KGHSH, CDR2 LQKENI. The CDR3 is made up of 11 amino acids. With V trimmed by 3 bases and J by 9 bases, 1 base remained unmatched. The DNA of the CDR3 is TGTGCCAGCTCACCGGGACAGGTGCAGTACTTC. Translating it yields CASSPGQVQYF. Complete variable domain (other parts from reference TRBV18 and TRBJ2-7): NAGVMQNPRHLVRRRGQEARLRCSPMKGHSHVYWYRQLPEEGLKFMVYLQKENIIDESGMPKERFSAEFPKEGPSILRIQQVVRGDSAAYFCASSPGQVQYFGPGTRLTVT.

As DNA, the CDR3 is TGTGCCAGCAGTGAATATGGACAGACCTACGAGCAGTACTTC. It translates to CASSEYGQTYEQYF. The gene calls are TRBV25-1 and TRBJ2-7, with D possibly matching TRBD1 (6 bases). CDR3 length: 14 residues. The ends were cut back, 0 bases at V and 2 bases at J, with 8 bases in the middle. The germline CDR1 and CDR2 sequences are MGHDK and SYGVNS.

J is TRBJ2-2 and V is TRBV11-2, with TRBD2 identical over 8 bases. The CDR3 has 16 residues. CDR1 is SGHAT and CDR2 is FQNNGV in the germline V gene. V lost 5 bases to trimming and J lost 5 bases; unmatched junction nucleotides: 10. CDR3 region: CASSPFQAGVTGELFF. CDR3 bases: TGTGCCAGCAGCCCCTTCCAAGCGGGGGTAACCGGGGAGCTGTTTTTT.

V and J are TRBV15 and TRBJ2-7; 7 bases agree with TRBD1. The CDR3 spans 14 residues. Germline V gives CDR1 LNHNV, CDR2 YYDKDF (reference sequence). Germline trimming cut 3 bases from V and 2 bases from J; bases unmatched to any gene: 4. The CDR3 sequence is CATSSRGQTYEQYF. For the CDR3, the DNA is TGTGCCACCAGCAGTAGGGGACAGACCTACGAGCAGTACTTC.

The J gene is TRBJ2-7, the V gene TRBV19, with TRBD1 matching over 9 bases. The CDR3 has 15 residues. CDR1 and CDR2 from the germline V gene are LNHDA and SQIVND (reference sequence). J gave up 5 bases and V 3 bases, and 8 bases lay outside the gene matches. The CDR3 loop reads CASSIQQGAYNEQYF. The CDR3 nucleotides are TGTGCCAGTAGTATCCAACAGGGGGCGTACAACGAGCAGTACTTC.

The V call is TRBV30, the J call TRBJ1-2, with TRBD1 identical over 8 bases. CDR3 length equals 12 residues. Germline CDR1 is GTSNPN and CDR2 is SVGIG (reference sequence). CDR3 DNA: TGTGCGACGCACAGGGGGAACTATGGCTACACCTTC. It encodes CATHRGNYGYTF.

The V call is TRBV11-2, the J call TRBJ2-2; D call uncertain. CDR3 length equals 16 residues. CDR1 SGHAT and CDR2 FQNNGV come from the germline V gene. With 2 bases removed from V and 5 bases from J, the gap between germline ends came to 15 bases. The CDR3 protein is CASSLRSRRVTGELFF. For the CDR3, the DNA is TGTGCCAGCAGCTTAAGATCCCGACGGGTAACCGGGGAGCTGTTTTTT.

This rearrangement joins TRBV18 to TRBJ1-4; the D gene is possibly TRBD1 (6 bases). This CDR3 spans 15 amino acids. V was clipped by 3 bases and J by 5 bases, with 13 bases between them. Germline values: CDR1 KGHSH, CDR2 LQKENI. The CDR3 DNA sequence: TGTGCCAGCTCACCTCAAACAGGGTTCAATGAAAAACTGTTTTTT. This sequence encodes CASSPQTGFNEKLFF.

This clone has just one count. This rearrangement joins TRBV7-3 to TRBJ1-2; perhaps TRBD1 as D (6 bases). The CDR3 contains 14 residues. The V gene lost 2 bases and the J gene lost 2 bases, with 9 bases spanning the gap. From germline, CDR1 is SGHTA and CDR2 FQGTGA. The DNA of the CDR3 is TGTGCCAGCAGCTTAGGGGGCCCGAACTATGGCTACACCTTC. Translation gives CASSLGGPNYGYTF.

The chain employs TRBV18 and TRBJ2-6, with 10 bases aligning to TRBD1. The V segment lost 4 bases and the J segment 0 bases; nucleotides outside the gene matches: 9. Germline V gene lookup returns CDR1 KGHSH and CDR2 LQKENI. CDR3 length: 19 residues. CDR3 amino acids: CASSQTGQGVNSGANVLTF. The CDR3 DNA sequence: TGTGCCAGCTCACAAACCGGACAGGGGGTCAACTCTGGGGCCAACGTCCTGACTTTC.

The chain has TRBV5-6 and TRBJ1-2; TRBD1 agrees at 8 bases. The CDR3 runs to 13 residues. Germline trimming cut 2 bases from V and 4 bases from J; bases unmatched to any gene: 1. CDR1 is SGHDT, CDR2 YYEEEE, per germline. The CDR3 region is CASSLDRGYGYTF. DNA of the CDR3: TGTGCCAGCAGCTTAGACAGGGGCTATGGCTACACCTTC. The full variable domain, with the rest looked up from reference TRBV5-6 and TRBJ1-2, is DAGVTQSPTHLIKTRGQQVTLRCSPKSGHDTVSWYQQALGQGPQFIFQYYEEEERQRGNFPDRFSGHQFPNYSSELNVNALLLGDSALYLCASSLDRGYGYTFGSGTRLTVV.

The chain combines TRBV6-4 with TRBJ2-1, with TRBD1 identical over 8 bases. V was clipped by 6 bases and J by 4 bases; unmatched bases: 5. This CDR3 is 14 amino acids long. In germline, CDR1 is MRHNA, CDR2 SNTAGT. The CDR3 DNA reads TGTGCCAGCAGCAGGGACAGGCAATACAATGAGCAGTTCTTC. Protein product: CASSRDRQYNEQFF.

The chain links TRBV4-1 to TRBJ1-2; 8 bases are a match to TRBD1. Trimming at V came to 2 bases and at J to 4 bases, leaving 0 bases not matched to a gene. Germline CDR1 is MGHRA and CDR2 is YSYEKL. CDR3 length: 13 amino acids. The CDR3 sequence is CASSQTGGYGYTF. The CDR3 DNA sequence: TGCGCCAGCAGCCAAACAGGGGGCTATGGCTACACCTTC.

This sequence joins TRBV18 and TRBJ2-7; 12 bases line up with TRBD2. Germline V gene data show CDR1 as KGHSH and CDR2 as LQKENI. The CDR3 contains 19 residues. V lost 1 base to trimming and J lost 0 bases; unmatched junction nucleotides: 10. The CDR3 loop reads CASSPLTATSGGASYEQYF. In DNA, the CDR3 is TGTGCCAGCTCACCACTAACGGCGACTAGCGGGGGAGCCTCCTACGAGCAGTACTTC.

This chain links TRBV7-6 with TRBJ2-7; 10 bases match TRBD1. CDR1 is SGHVS and CDR2 is FNYEAQ in the germline V gene. V lost 5 bases, J lost 2 bases, and 9 bases stayed unmatched. The CDR3 is made up of 16 amino acids. In DNA form, the CDR3 reads TGTGCCAGCAGCGAAGCCCCCGGGACAGGGGCCTACGAGCAGTACTTC. It is translated as CASSEAPGTGAYEQYF. The whole variable domain, filled in from reference TRBV7-6 and TRBJ2-7, reads GAGVSQSPRYKVTKRGQDVALRCDPISGHVSLYWYRQALGQGPEFLTYFNYEAQQDKSGLPNDRFSAERPEGSISTLTIQRTEQRDSAMYRCASSEAPGTGAYEQYFGPGTRLTVT.

V and J are TRBV5-4 and TRBJ2-3, with D hard to call. Germline CDR1 reads SGHNT; CDR2 reads YYREEE (reference sequence). V lost 0 bases and J 2 bases, leaving 13 bases between the germline ends. The CDR3 has 16 residues. CDR3 bases: TGTGCCAGCAGCTTGGGAGGCCCCAGTCCCACAGATACGCAGTATTTT. Translation: CASSLGGPSPTDTQYF.

The chain recombines TRBV29-1 with TRBJ1-1; the match to TRBD1 covers 7 bases. V was clipped by 6 bases and J by 0 bases; unmatched bases: 10. Germline V gene lookup returns CDR1 SQVTM and CDR2 ANQGSEA. This CDR3 region has 15 residues. This CDR3 is CSVRQGGNMNTEAFF. The CDR3, as DNA: TGCAGCGTCCGACAGGGAGGTAATATGAACACTGAAGCTTTCTTT.

V gene TRBV7-9 combines with J gene TRBJ2-3, with 13 positions matching TRBD2. Looked up from germline, CDR1 is SEHNR and CDR2 is FQNEAQ (reference sequence). This CDR3 region has 16 residues. Losses at the gene ends were 6 bases for V and 6 bases for J; bases not matched to a gene: 9. CDR3 loop: CASRTRRTSGGDTQYF. CDR3 in DNA: TGTGCCAGCAGGACTCGGAGGACTAGCGGGGGTGATACGCAGTATTTT.

The rearrangement joins TRBV6-6 to TRBJ2-7; 7 bases agree with TRBD1. The J segment lost 2 bases and the V segment lost 6 bases, leaving 10 bases of the junction unmatched. Germline V gene data show CDR1 as MNHNY and CDR2 as SVGAGI (reference sequence). The CDR3 covers 15 residues. CDR3 bases: TGTGCCAGCAGAGCTAGTACGGGACAGACCTACGAGCAGTACTTC. Its translation is CASRASTGQTYEQYF.

This rearrangement joins TRBV12-5 to TRBJ1-1, with a possible D match to TRBD1 (5 bases). There are 15 residues in the CDR3. V was pared by 7 bases and J by 0 bases, with 15 bases between. Per germline, CDR1 LGHNT and CDR2 FRNRAP. In DNA, the CDR3 is TGTGCTAGTGATAAACCGGGACTGGTGAACACTGAAGCTTTCTTT. Translated, it gives CASDKPGLVNTEAFF.

The chain recombines TRBV7-2 with TRBJ2-5, with 7 bases lining up with TRBD1. Trimming at V came to 1 base and at J to 5 bases, leaving 7 bases not matched to a gene. The CDR3 length is 15 residues. CDR1 and CDR2 from the germline V gene are SGHTA and FQGNSA. The CDR3 protein is CASSLVRGGVETQYF. The CDR3 DNA reads TGTGCCAGCAGCTTAGTAAGAGGGGGCGTTGAGACCCAGTACTTC. Full variable domain (rest looked up from reference TRBV7-2 and TRBJ2-5): GAGVSQSPSNKVTEKGKDVELRCDPISGHTALYWYRQSLGQGLEFLIYFQGNSAPDKSGLPSDRFSAERTGGSVSTLTIQRTQQEDSAVYLCASSLVRGGVETQYFGPGTRLLVL.